The 15 T cell receptor beta chains below come from one sample, sequenced in a study of blood T cell repertoires in COVID-19. Generated by immunoSEQ multiplex PCR, the TCRdb table keeps only in-frame clones and is missing some. The repertoire includes 390,000 or so clones, roughly 90% of them detected once, and approximately 1.4% sits in the top ten. The sample was peripheral blood. The receptors shown here come from a woman aged 25 to 39 with active or convalescent COVID-19.

This clone was seen a single time. The CDR3 nucleotides read TGTGCCAGTACAGGGCTTAGCAATCAGCCCCAGCATTTT. This gives the protein CASTGLSNQPQHF. The chain is built from TRBV19 and TRBJ1-5; D is perhaps TRBD1 (5 bases). The germline V gene encodes CDR1 LNHDA and CDR2 SQIVND (reference sequence). This CDR3 contains 13 residues. The V end was cut by 7 bases, the J end by 0 bases, with 7 bases between.

The rearrangement links TRBV29-1 to TRBJ2-1; D gene unclear. This CDR3 is 14 amino acids long. Germline CDR1 reads SQVTM; CDR2 reads ANQGSEA. Trimming took 0 bases from V and 4 from J, leaving 10 bases between them. CDR3 in DNA: TGCAGCGTTGAAGATGAGCCAGCGTACAATGAGCAGTTCTTC. It translates to CSVEDEPAYNEQFF.

The V gene is TRBV6-1, the J gene TRBJ2-7, with TRBD1 matching over 9 bases. The CDR3 is made up of 15 amino acids. The V and J ends lost 1 base and 3 bases, in that order; junction bases with no gene match: 4. Germline CDR1 is MNHNS and CDR2 is SASEGT. CDR3: CASSEGETGGYEQYF. In DNA, the CDR3 is TGTGCCAGCAGTGAAGGTGAGACAGGGGGCTACGAGCAGTACTTC.

The table lists this clone with a count of one. The rearrangement links TRBV4-1 to TRBJ2-3, with TRBD2 matching 16 bases. The CDR3 has 17 residues. Per the germline V gene, CDR1 is MGHRA and CDR2 is YSYEKL. V was clipped by 3 bases and J by 5 bases; unmatched bases: 5. This CDR3 reads CASSQGTSGGAVDTQYF. The CDR3 bases are TGCGCCAGCAGCCAGGGGACTAGCGGGGGGGCTGTAGATACGCAGTATTTT.

The chain joins TRBV18 to TRBJ2-7; maybe TRBD2 (6 bases). The germline V gene encodes CDR1 KGHSH and CDR2 LQKENI. Trimming left V 0 bases short and J 3 bases short, with 12 bases between. The length of the CDR3 is 15 residues. The CDR3 region has the DNA TGTGCCAGCTCACCACCGGCGGGGCCGTTCTACGAGCAGTACTTC. Its translation is CASSPPAGPFYEQYF.

This rearrangement joins TRBV6-1 to TRBJ1-6; 8 bases align to TRBD1. There are 16 residues in the CDR3. Germline values: CDR1 MNHNS, CDR2 SASEGT. V shed 4 bases and J 10 bases; nucleotides not matched to a gene: 12. CDR3 DNA sequence: TGTGCCAGCAGTGGTATGACAGGGGCCATATCCTCACCCCTCCACTTT. Its translation: CASSGMTGAISSPLHF.

For the CDR3, the DNA is TGTGCCAGTGCTCCCGTCGGGGACACCGGGGAGCTGTTTTTT. Encoded protein: CASAPVGDTGELFF. This chain joins TRBV5-4 and TRBJ2-2, with TRBD2 as a possible D gene (5 bases). This CDR3 contains 14 residues. Trimming removed 8 bases from V and 3 bases from J, with 14 bases in between. The germline CDR1 and CDR2 sequences are SGHNT and YYREEE (reference sequence).

V and J are TRBV6-1 and TRBJ2-2, with 7 bases that match TRBD1. With 2 bases clipped from V and 4 bases from J, the junction kept 7 bases outside the gene matches. The CDR3 covers 16 residues. Germline assignment: CDR1 MNHNS and CDR2 SASEGT. The CDR3 protein is CASSEQGTDLTGELFF. CDR3 DNA: TGTGCCAGCAGTGAACAGGGGACAGACCTCACCGGGGAGCTGTTTTTT.

Here the CDR3 reads CASSYEITGGRGYTF. CDR3 sequence (DNA): TGTGCCAGCAGTTACGAAATCACAGGGGGCCGTGGCTACACCTTC. V usage is TRBV6-6 and J usage is TRBJ1-2; the match to TRBD1 covers 9 bases. This CDR3 has 15 residues. V was pared by 2 bases and J by 7 bases, with 8 bases of the junction left unmatched. Germline CDR1 MNHNY, CDR2 SVGAGI (reference sequence).

The chain employs TRBV6-4 and TRBJ2-3; 8 nucleotides agree with TRBD2. V lost 7 bases and J lost 2; bases outside the gene matches: 5. CDR1 MRHNA and CDR2 SNTAGT come from the germline V gene. This CDR3 contains 14 residues. This CDR3 is CASKAGVLTDTQYF. Written as DNA, the CDR3 is TGTGCCAGCAAAGCGGGGGTCCTCACAGATACGCAGTATTTT.

The chain is built from TRBV11-2 and TRBJ2-1, with TRBD2 matching 8 bases. Germline trimming cut 6 bases from V and 9 bases from J; bases unmatched to any gene: 13. Germline CDR1 reads SGHAT; CDR2 reads FQNNGV. CDR3 length: 15 residues. CDR3 region: CASSYGGQRGSEQFF. CDR3 DNA sequence: TGTGCCAGCAGTTATGGCGGGCAGCGGGGGAGTGAGCAGTTCTTC.

The V gene is TRBV19, the J gene TRBJ1-1; 7 bases map to TRBD1. The CDR3 runs 14 residues. Germline V gene lookup returns CDR1 LNHDA and CDR2 SQIVND (reference sequence). V shed 7 bases, J shed 2 bases, and the junction held 7 bases outside the gene matches. The CDR3 region has the DNA TGTGCCAGTACCGGGACAGAGGCAAACACTGAAGCTTTCTTT. Protein product: CASTGTEANTEAFF. Using reference TRBV19 and TRBJ1-1 for the parts outside the CDR3, the full variable domain is DGGITQSPKYLFRKEGQNVTLSCEQNLNHDAMYWYRQDPGQGLRLIYYSQIVNDFQKGDIAEGYSVSREKKESFPLTVTSAQKNPTAFYLCASTGTEANTEAFFGQGTRLTVV.

The rearrangement links TRBV9 to TRBJ2-7; TRBD2 matches 12 bases. V was pared by 3 bases and J by 3 bases, with 1 base of the junction left unmatched. The CDR3 is 14 amino acids. CDR1 SGDLS and CDR2 YYNGEE come from the germline V gene. CDR3 amino acids: CASSAGLAGYEQYF. CDR3 in DNA: TGTGCCAGCAGCGCGGGACTAGCGGGCTACGAGCAGTACTTC.

The chain has TRBV6-5 and TRBJ1-4, with D maybe TRBD1 (5 bases). The germline V gene encodes CDR1 MNHEY and CDR2 SVGAGI. The CDR3 totals 14 residues. The V gene lost 4 bases and the J gene lost 7 bases, with 13 bases spanning the gap. The CDR3 DNA sequence: TGTGCCAGCAGTTGGGGCAGTCTCGGTGAAAAACTGTTTTTT. Its protein product is CASSWGSLGEKLFF.

This rearrangement joins TRBV10-1 to TRBJ1-1; 7 nucleotides agree with TRBD1. The length of the CDR3 is 14 residues. Trimming cost V 5 bases and J 1 base; bases outside gene matches: 4. Germline V gene data show CDR1 as WNHNN and CDR2 as SYGVQD (reference sequence). The DNA of the CDR3 is TGCGCCAGCAGTAGGGACAGTGCGAACACTGAAGCTTTCTTT. Translating gives CASSRDSANTEAFF.